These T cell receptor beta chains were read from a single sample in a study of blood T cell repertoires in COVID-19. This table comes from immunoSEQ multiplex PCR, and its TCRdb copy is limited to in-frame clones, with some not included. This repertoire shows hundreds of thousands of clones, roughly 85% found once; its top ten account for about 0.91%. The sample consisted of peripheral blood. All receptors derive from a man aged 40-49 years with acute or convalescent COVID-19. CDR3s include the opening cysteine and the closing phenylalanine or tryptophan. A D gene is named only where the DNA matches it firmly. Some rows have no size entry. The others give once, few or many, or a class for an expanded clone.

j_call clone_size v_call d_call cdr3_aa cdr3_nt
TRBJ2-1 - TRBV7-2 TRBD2 CASSREAGGSYNEQFF TGTGCCAGCAGCCGGGAGGCGGGGGGGTCCTACAATGAGCAGTTCTTC
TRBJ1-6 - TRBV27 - CASSPTTGSLGPLHF TGTGCCAGCAGTCCAACGACAGGATCCCTTGGGCCCCTCCACTTT
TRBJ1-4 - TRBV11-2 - CASSLGSGQEKLFF TGTGCCAGCAGCTTAGGGTCCGGACAGGAAAAACTGTTTTTT
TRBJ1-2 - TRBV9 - CASSVEDSHSYGYTF TGTGCCAGCAGCGTAGAGGACAGCCATTCCTATGGCTACACCTTC
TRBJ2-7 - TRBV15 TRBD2 CATSRTRDYHSYEQYF TGTGCCACCAGCAGAACGCGGGACTACCACTCCTACGAGCAGTACTTC
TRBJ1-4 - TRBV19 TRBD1 CASSKERTGGNEKLFF TGTGCCAGTAGTAAGGAACGGACAGGGGGGAATGAAAAACTGTTTTTT
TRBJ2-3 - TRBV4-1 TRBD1 CASSGTGAGTDTQYF TGCGCCAGCAGCGGTACAGGGGCGGGCACAGATACGCAGTATTTT
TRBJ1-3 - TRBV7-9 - CASSLALGQGSIYF TGTGCCAGCAGCTTAGCGCTCGGGCAGGGTTCCATATATTTT
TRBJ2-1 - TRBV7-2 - CASSLRGQGGNEQFF TGTGCCAGCAGCTTACGTGGACAGGGAGGGAATGAGCAGTTCTTC
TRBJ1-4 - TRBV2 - CASGRPDRGEKLFF TGTGCCAGCGGTCGTCCTGATAGGGGTGAAAAACTGTTTTTT
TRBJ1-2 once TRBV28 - CASSLSKHGYTF TGTGCCAGCAGTTTATCTAAGCATGGCTACACCTTC